The 14 T cell receptor beta chains presented below share a single source sample, sequenced in a study of T cells expressing NK-cell markers. Following a re-call of the 5' RACE reads, TCRdb has one entry per CDR3 protein and lacks DNA. Found here are approximately 550,000 distinct CDR3 sequences; the top ten clones hold 3% to 4.5%. The sequenced sample was blood T cells: a sorted CD56 or NKG2C T cell subset, CD4+ or CD8+ T cells, or bulk PBMC T cells (not recorded which). The source of these receptors is a man aged 18-30 years in good health.

The chain joins TRBV11-2 to TRBJ2-3. The germline V gene encodes CDR1 SGHAT and CDR2 FQNNGV. The CDR3 has 11 amino acids. The CDR3: CASTGSDTQYF.

The chain employs TRBV15 and TRBJ1-3. CDR3 length equals 13 residues. Germline CDR1 is LNHNV and CDR2 is YYDKDF (reference sequence). CDR3 amino acids: CATLEAAGNTIYF.

The chain employs TRBV2 and TRBJ2-7; without DNA, the TCRdb call of TRBD1 cannot be checked. This CDR3 is 14 amino acids long. CDR1 and CDR2 from the germline V gene are SNHLY and FYNNEI. CDR3 loop: CATDPGSNTYEQYF.

The chain combines TRBV7-2 with TRBJ1-5. Germline-derived CDR1 and CDR2 are SGHTA and FQGNSA. The CDR3 has 15 amino acids. This CDR3 reads CASSLDTANGQPQHF.

The rearrangement uses TRBV4-3 and TRBJ2-1; TCRdb outputs TRBD2, but without DNA this stays unchecked. This CDR3 is built from 16 residues. Germline V gene sequence: CDR1 LGHNA, CDR2 YSLEER. This chain's CDR3 is CASSQDHLAGGGEQFF.

The chain joins TRBV20-1 to TRBJ1-4; TCRdb selects TRBD1, and the lack of DNA leaves this call unchecked. The CDR3 is 15 amino acids. Germline CDR1 DFQATT, CDR2 SNEGSKA (reference sequence). CDR3: CSARDLMASGEKLFF.

The chain recombines TRBV7-3 with TRBJ2-1; TCRdb's assignment of TRBD2 cannot be checked, as there is no DNA. Per the germline V gene, CDR1 is SGHTA and CDR2 is FQGTGA. This CDR3 contains 15 residues. The CDR3 loop reads CASSSTRGTGYEQFF.

The chain carries TRBV18 and TRBJ2-5; the D call of TRBD2 rests on TCRdb alone, since no DNA is present to check it. This CDR3 is built from 15 residues. Per germline, CDR1 KGHSH and CDR2 LQKENI. CDR3 sequence reads: CASSPRTSGQGTQYF.

The chain uses TRBV28 and TRBJ2-1; TCRdb proposes TRBD1, but this gene call is untestable without DNA. The CDR3 runs 15 residues. Germline CDR1 reads MDHEN; CDR2 reads SYDVKM. CDR3 amino acids: CASSPPGGKNNEQFF.

The chain combines TRBV5-1 with TRBJ2-5; TCRdb indicates TRBD1, and absent DNA this call remains unverified. The germline V gene encodes CDR1 SGHRS and CDR2 YFSETQ. The CDR3 extends over 15 amino acids. CDR3 protein: CASSLDLLGRETQYF.

The J gene is TRBJ1-4, the V gene TRBV3-1; TCRdb's D call, TRBD1, is unchecked because there is no DNA. Germline CDR1 is LGHDT and CDR2 is YNNKEL (reference sequence). The CDR3 has 17 residues. The CDR3 is CASSQDVTGGTNEKLFF. Looking up the rest from reference TRBV3-1 and TRBJ1-4 gives the full variable domain: DTAVSQTPKYLVTQMGNDKSIKCEQNLGHDTMYWYKQDSKKFLKIMFSYNNKELIINETVPNRFSPKSPDKAHLNLHINSLELGDSAVYFCASSQDVTGGTNEKLFFGSGTQLSVL.

This chain connects TRBV18 to TRBJ2-1; no DNA is available, so the TRBD2 call from TCRdb remains unchecked. CDR1 is KGHSH and CDR2 is LQKENI in the germline V gene. The CDR3 consists of 18 residues. Here the CDR3 reads CASSPPITSGKVRNEQFF.

The chain couples TRBV7-9 to TRBJ1-2. The CDR3 is made up of 15 amino acids. The germline CDR1 and CDR2 sequences are SEHNR and FQNEAQ (reference sequence). CDR3: CASSYGWETSYGYTF.

This chain uses TRBV4-1 with TRBJ2-3; TCRdb indicates TRBD2, and absent DNA this call remains unverified. Germline V gene data show CDR1 as MGHRA and CDR2 as YSYEKL. The CDR3 is made up of 17 amino acids. CDR3 region: CASSQDPGLERADTQYF.